These 30 T cell receptor beta chains were sequenced from one sample in a study of T-cell memory formation after mild COVID-19. TCRdb used MiXCR to reprocess the 5' RACE reads, holding one entry per CDR3 protein. The sample has 310,000 or so distinct CDR3 sequences, approximately 15% seen once. The sample consisted of PBMCs or a T cell subset sorted from them (not recorded which). These receptors all come from a man in his late teens or twenties who had mild COVID-19 (a few samples of this study predate the infection). Cell type and time point are not known.

This clonotype occurred a few times. V is TRBV7-2 and J is TRBJ1-5, with 10 bases aligning to TRBD1. The germline CDR1 and CDR2 sequences are SGHTA and FQGNSA. CDR3 length equals 18 residues. Trimming at V came to 1 base and at J to 1 base, leaving 7 bases not matched to a gene. The CDR3 nucleotides read TGTGCCAGCAGCTTAGGGGACAGGGGAGGGAGCAGCAATCAGCCCCAGCATTTT. Translation gives CASSLGDRGGSSNQPQHF.

Written as DNA, the CDR3 is TGCAGTGCTAGTGCGGGAAACTATCAAGAGACCCAGTACTTC. The encoded protein is CSASAGNYQETQYF. The chain is built from TRBV20-1 and TRBJ2-5; a possible D gene is TRBD2 (6 bases). CDR3 length: 14 amino acids. The V gene's germline CDR1 is DFQATT and CDR2 SNEGSKA (reference sequence). The ends were cut back, 3 bases at V and 2 bases at J, with 13 bases in the middle.

The chain joins TRBV25-1 to TRBJ2-1; unclear D gene. Germline CDR1 is MGHDK and CDR2 is SYGVNS. Trimming took off 4 bases at V and 13 bases at J, with 14 bases between the two ends. This CDR3 comprises 12 residues. The CDR3 DNA reads as TGTGCCAGCAGTGGCCGGGTAACACGACAGTTCTTC. Its protein product is CASSGRVTRQFF.

Only a few counts were recorded for this clonotype. The chain's CDR3 is CASSSGGGGLGNEQFF. The CDR3, as DNA: TGCGCCAGCAGCTCAGGAGGCGGGGGTCTGGGGAATGAGCAGTTCTTC. V gene TRBV5-1 combines with J gene TRBJ2-1; 7 nucleotides match TRBD2. Germline trimming cut 3 bases from V and 7 bases from J; bases unmatched to any gene: 13. The CDR3 has 16 amino acids. Germline loops: CDR1 SGHRS, CDR2 YFSETQ.

This clonotype has just a few counts. This chain uses TRBV4-1 with TRBJ2-3; 9 bases map to TRBD2. Per germline, CDR1 MGHRA and CDR2 YSYEKL. The CDR3 consists of 17 residues. V lost 3 bases and J lost 3; bases outside the gene matches: 10. CDR3 sequence: CASSHPSGGQGTDTQYF. CDR3 coding DNA: TGCGCCAGCAGCCACCCAAGCGGGGGGCAGGGTACAGATACGCAGTATTTT.

This clonotype was seen a handful of times. The chain has TRBV19 and TRBJ2-3; 8 bases are a match to TRBD2. V shed 9 bases, J shed 4 bases, and the junction held 6 bases outside the gene matches. The length of the CDR3 is 13 residues. Germline V CDR1 and CDR2: LNHDA, SQIVND (reference sequence). The CDR3 here is CASGAGGADTQYF. For the CDR3, the DNA is TGTGCCAGCGGGGCGGGGGGCGCAGATACGCAGTATTTT.

This clonotype has a count of ten or more. V is TRBV7-3 and J is TRBJ2-5; 7 bases are a match to TRBD1. The CDR3 loop spans 15 amino acids. CDR1 and CDR2 (germline): SGHTA, FQGTGA. V shed 5 bases, J shed 2 bases, and the junction held 8 bases outside the gene matches. The CDR3 coding sequence is TGTGCCAGCAGCCCCAGGGGGAACCAACAAGAGACCCAGTACTTC. This sequence encodes CASSPRGNQQETQYF.

This clonotype was detected many times. The chain carries TRBV12-3 or TRBV12-4 and TRBJ2-2, with D hard to call. The length of the CDR3 is 14 residues. V shed 8 bases and J shed 3 bases, with 13 bases lying between them. The CDR3, as DNA: TGTGCCAGCCTTCGGTCCACATACACCGGGGAGCTGTTTTTT. The encoded protein is CASLRSTYTGELFF.

The J gene is TRBJ2-5, the V gene TRBV7-2, with D tentatively TRBD2 (5 bases). Trimming stripped 4 bases from V and 5 bases from J, with 17 bases between. The CDR3 is 15 amino acids. CDR1 SGHTA and CDR2 FQGNSA come from the germline V gene. The CDR3 spells CASSSGLTPGETQYF. The CDR3, as DNA: TGTGCCAGCAGCTCTGGTCTCACTCCGGGGGAGACCCAGTACTTC.

The chain couples TRBV5-5 to TRBJ2-7; the match to TRBD1 covers 8 bases. V trimming: 4 bases; J trimming: 8 bases; junction bases outside the gene matches: 8. CDR3 length equals 13 residues. Germline V gene data show CDR1 as SGHKS and CDR2 as YYEKEE (reference sequence). Here the CDR3 reads CASSRGQGLKQYV. The CDR3 nucleotides read TGTGCCAGCAGCCGCGGACAGGGTCTGAAGCAGTACGTC.

Ten or more counts support this clonotype. The rearrangement uses TRBV7-2 and TRBJ1-2; D not certain. Germline assignment: CDR1 SGHTA and CDR2 FQGNSA. The CDR3 runs 12 residues. V was clipped by 8 bases and J by 4 bases, with 11 bases between them. The CDR3 is CASALGGYGYTF. In DNA, the CDR3 is TGTGCCAGCGCCTTGGGTGGCTATGGCTACACCTTC. Drawing the rest from reference TRBV7-2 and TRBJ1-2, the complete variable domain is GAGVSQSPSNKVTEKGKDVELRCDPISGHTALYWYRQSLGQGLEFLIYFQGNSAPDKSGLPSDRFSAERTGGSVSTLTIQRTQQEDSAVYLCASALGGYGYTFGSGTRLTVV.

The J gene is TRBJ1-1, the V gene TRBV19, with D unclear. The CDR3 covers 15 residues. Germline assignment: CDR1 LNHDA and CDR2 SQIVND (reference sequence). The germline V and J ends were trimmed by 6 bases and 1 base, with 15 bases remaining between them. CDR3 DNA: TGTGCCAGTAGCACAACGTCGACACGGAACACTGAAGCTTTCTTT. Amino acid sequence: CASSTTSTRNTEAFF.

The chain links TRBV7-2 to TRBJ2-2; D unresolved. Germline assignment: CDR1 SGHTA and CDR2 FQGNSA. The V end lost 0 bases, the J end lost 1 base, and 6 bases lay between the germline ends. CDR3 size: 15 residues. CDR3 coding DNA: TGTGCCAGCAGCTTAGCGTCACGGAACACCGGGGAGCTGTTTTTT. The encoded protein is CASSLASRNTGELFF.

A few counts support this clonotype. The CDR3 DNA is TGTGCCAGCAATCCCCCAAACAATGAGCAGTTCTTC. This sequence encodes CASNPPNNEQFF. The J gene is TRBJ2-1, the V gene TRBV6-5; D gene unclear. Germline V gene lookup returns CDR1 MNHEY and CDR2 SVGAGI. V lost 7 bases and J 5 bases, leaving 9 bases between the germline ends. The CDR3 runs to 12 residues.

This clonotype was counted between two and nine times. J is TRBJ2-7 and V is TRBV5-1, with TRBD1 matching 7 bases. This CDR3 is 16 amino acids long. Germline V gene lookup returns CDR1 SGHRS and CDR2 YFSETQ. V was clipped by 0 bases and J by 4 bases; unmatched bases: 10. Here the CDR3 reads CASSLGTGGGEYEQYF. In nucleotides, the CDR3 is TGCGCCAGCAGCTTGGGGACAGGTGGGGGAGAATACGAGCAGTACTTC.

This clonotype showed up many times. The V and J genes are TRBV7-6 and TRBJ1-1; D ambiguous. The CDR3 spans 14 residues. CDR1 and CDR2 (germline): SGHVS, FNYEAQ. Trimming took off 5 bases at V and 1 base at J, with 11 bases between the two ends. The CDR3: CASSRGPGNTEAFF. DNA of the CDR3: TGTGCCAGCAGCCGCGGGCCCGGGAACACTGAAGCTTTCTTT.

This clonotype was seen at least ten times. The rearrangement uses TRBV10-2 and TRBJ2-7; no clear D gene. This CDR3 region has 10 residues. Germline values: CDR1 WSHSY, CDR2 SAAADI. Trimming removed 4 bases from V and 6 bases from J, with 4 bases in between. CDR3: CASSAGEQYF. In DNA form, the CDR3 reads TGCGCCAGCAGTGCGGGCGAGCAGTACTTC.

This clonotype has a handful of counts. The chain links TRBV5-4 to TRBJ2-3; D might be TRBD2 (6 bases). Trimming cost V 0 bases and J 5 bases, with 10 bases left between them. Per the germline V gene, CDR1 is SGHNT and CDR2 is YYREEE (reference sequence). The CDR3 length is 14 residues. The DNA for the CDR3 is TGTGCCAGCAGCTTGGAGACGGGGGTAGATACGCAGTATTTT. Protein product: CASSLETGVDTQYF.

This clonotype has only one observation. The genes are TRBV28 and TRBJ1-2; D not certain. The CDR3 is 12 amino acids. Germline V gives CDR1 MDHEN, CDR2 SYDVKM. Trimming cost V 5 bases and J 8 bases, with 12 bases left between them. This CDR3 reads CASSALGKGYTF. The CDR3 bases are TGTGCCAGCAGTGCCTTAGGGAAAGGCTACACCTTC.

This clonotype was observed a handful of times. The rearrangement links TRBV12-3 or TRBV12-4 to TRBJ2-2; the D is unclear. This CDR3 is built from 15 residues. Trimming left V 1 base short and J 0 bases short, with 6 bases between. CDR3 sequence (DNA): TGTGCCAGCAGTTTAGATGGGACGAACACCGGGGAGCTGTTTTTT. Translating gives CASSLDGTNTGELFF.

The chain carries TRBV7-9 and TRBJ2-5; 9 nucleotides agree with TRBD2. With V trimmed by 2 bases and J by 2 bases, 3 bases remained unmatched. Germline-derived CDR1 and CDR2 are SEHNR and FQNEAQ (reference sequence). The CDR3 spans 15 residues. This CDR3 reads CASSLRLAEQETQYF. DNA for the CDR3: TGTGCCAGCAGCTTACGACTAGCGGAACAAGAGACCCAGTACTTC.

This sequence joins TRBV6-5 and TRBJ1-6; maybe TRBD1 (5 bases). Looked up from germline, CDR1 is MNHEY and CDR2 is SVGAGI. V was cut by 4 bases and J by 7 bases, with 14 bases left in between. The CDR3 sequence is 15 residues long. CDR3 sequence (DNA): TGTGCCAGCAGTTTGAGTGGGGGAGTGAATTCACCCCTCCACTTT. Protein: CASSLSGGVNSPLHF.

The chain joins TRBV4-2 to TRBJ2-5, with 9 nucleotides matching TRBD2. Germline values: CDR1 LGHNA, CDR2 YNFKEQ. The V gene end was trimmed by 5 bases and the J gene end by 7 bases; junction bases not matched to a gene: 8. The CDR3 totals 14 residues. Here the CDR3 reads CASSGRAGGSTQYF. CDR3 DNA: TGTGCCAGCAGCGGACGAGCGGGGGGTTCGACCCAGTACTTC.

This clonotype has just one count. CDR3 region: CASSVFDRTYNSPLHF. As DNA, the CDR3 is TGTGCCAGCAGCGTATTTGACAGAACCTATAATTCACCCCTCCACTTT. V and J are TRBV9 and TRBJ1-6; possibly TRBD1 for D (5 bases). This CDR3 has 16 amino acids. The V gene lost 1 base and the J gene lost 2 bases, with 10 bases spanning the gap. Per germline, CDR1 SGDLS and CDR2 YYNGEE. The full variable domain, rest sourced from reference TRBV9 and TRBJ1-6, is DSGVTQTPKHLITATGQRVTLRCSPRSGDLSVYWYQQSLDQGLQFLIQYYNGEERAKGNILERFSAQQFPDLHSELNLSSLELGDSALYFCASSVFDRTYNSPLHFGNGTRLTVT.

This rearrangement joins TRBV4-1 to TRBJ1-3; no clear D. The CDR3 is made up of 17 amino acids. Germline CDR1 and CDR2: MGHRA and YSYEKL. V was clipped by 0 bases and J by 0 bases, with 12 bases between them. This CDR3 is CASSQDPNPASGNTIYF. The CDR3, as DNA: TGCGCCAGCAGCCAAGATCCTAACCCAGCCTCTGGAAACACCATATATTTT.

This clonotype was counted only a few times. A junction end diverges from the germline sequence, so it may reflect a read error. The CDR3 loop is CASSLSSYQPQHF. DNA for the CDR3: TGTGCCAGCAGTTTATCTAGCTATCAGCCCCAGCATTTT. The genes are TRBV12-3 or TRBV12-4 and TRBJ1-5; D not resolved. CDR3 length: 13 residues.

This clonotype appeared a few times. The chain has TRBV2 and TRBJ2-2; 7 nucleotides agree with TRBD1. CDR3 length: 13 residues. Trimming removed 8 bases from V and 1 base from J; junction bases left unmatched: 1. CDR1 is SNHLY and CDR2 is FYNNEI in the germline V gene. CDR3 protein: CASRQGNTGELFF. The CDR3 DNA reads TGTGCCAGCCGACAGGGGAACACCGGGGAGCTGTTTTTT.

The chain couples TRBV7-2 to TRBJ2-2; no definite D call. Germline CDR1 SGHTA, CDR2 FQGNSA. Trimming removed 1 base at V and 2 bases at J, with 14 bases between. CDR3 length equals 17 residues. The CDR3 protein is CASSLGAPSLNTGELFF. Here the CDR3 DNA reads TGTGCCAGCAGCTTAGGCGCACCTAGTCTTAACACCGGGGAGCTGTTTTTT.

This chain joins TRBV9 and TRBJ2-7, with D perhaps TRBD1 (6 bases). Per the germline V gene, CDR1 is SGDLS and CDR2 is YYNGEE. There are 13 residues in the CDR3. V dropped 3 bases and J dropped 2 bases, with 9 bases sitting between them. CDR3 region: CASSGDNPYEQYF. The DNA of the CDR3 is TGTGCCAGCAGCGGGGACAATCCCTACGAGCAGTACTTC.

This clonotype has a handful of counts. The rearrangement uses TRBV10-1 and TRBJ2-1, with 14 positions matching TRBD2. Germline V CDR1 and CDR2: WNHNN, SYGVQD (reference sequence). J lost 6 bases, V lost 5 bases, and 3 bases had no gene match. The CDR3 consists of 15 residues. The CDR3: CASSRLAGGVNEQFF. The CDR3, as DNA: TGCGCCAGCAGTCGACTAGCGGGGGGGGTCAATGAGCAGTTCTTC.